This T cell receptor (beta chain) was retrieved from a study of blood T cell repertoires in COVID-19. Study background: The United States, Italy and Spain were the sources of the acute and convalescent COVID-19 samples. PBMCs, B-cell-depleted T cells, or T cells were the source of the cDNA or gDNA that made up the material.

Methods used by the authors: Researchers report that nucleated cell counts were estimated from reference gene primer amplification. The method was immunoSEQ multiplex PCR; TCRdb's version includes in-frame clones alone and lacks a portion of them. That table gives V, J and clone size, and the DNA gave D and trimming. The table shows tens of thousands of clones, with about 90% occurring only once. J gave up 1 base and V 5 bases, and 1 base lay outside the gene matches. The CDR3 is 13 residues long. The chain carries TRBV12-3 or TRBV12-4 and TRBJ2-5; the match to TRBD1 covers 7 bases. This TCR came from a man aged 55-75 years with acute or convalescent COVID-19. Sequenced input: peripheral blood. The CDR3 sequence: CASSRDSQETQYF. The CDR3 region has the DNA TGTGCCAGCAGTCGGGACAGCCAAGAGACCCAGTACTTC.